The TCR beta chain described here comes from a study of blood T cell repertoires in COVID-19. The CDR3 covers 13 residues. V shed 6 bases, J shed 1 base, and the junction held 2 bases outside the gene matches. CDR1 is SNHLY and CDR2 is FYNNEI in the germline V gene. The method was immunoSEQ multiplex PCR; TCRdb's version includes in-frame clones alone and lacks a portion of them. Of 50,000 to 65,000 clones in the sample, 81% are singletons; the top ten hold approximately 5.3%. The TCR comes from a woman aged 60-70 years with acute or convalescent COVID-19. Sequenced sample: peripheral blood. The V and J genes are TRBV2 and TRBJ1-1, with 7 bases fitting TRBD1. The CDR3 reads CASRRQGNTEAFF. CDR3 DNA sequence: TGTGCCAGCAGGAGACAGGGGAACACTGAAGCTTTCTTT.